This T cell receptor (beta chain) was recorded in a study of CD8 T cells in Susac syndrome. Deletions cut 6 bases from V and 0 bases from J, with 8 bases between. CDR3 length: 12 amino acids. Germline loops: CDR1 SQVTM, CDR2 ANQGSEA. As to this clonotype: The antigen remains unidentified. Here the CDR3 omits its conserved ending phenylalanine or tryptophan, so a read error is the likely source.

Study-wide points: By the study's own acknowledgment, its TCR sequencing and HLA analysis included relatively few individuals.

Peripheral blood CD8+ and CD4+ T cells were profiled by TCR beta sequencing. In contrast to the negatively isolated CD8+ and CD4+ T cells, TEMRA cells were FACS-enriched. RNA was extracted with the RNeasy kit, and a quantity of about 0.45 to 1 ug was reverse transcribed using random hexamers. A multiplex approach, immunoSEQ multiplex PCR, amplified TCR beta CDR3 across 54 Vbeta and 13 Jbeta. TCRdb analysed the immunoSEQ multiplex PCR reads with MiXCR anew, one entry per CDR3 protein. The table has approximately 150,000 distinct CDR3 sequences, about 94% seen once. The receptor comes from a human donor in good health. The chain links TRBV29-1 to TRBJ1-1; D may be TRBD1 (6 bases). The sequenced material came from CD4+ T cells from PBMCs. The CDR3 loop is CSVGQLNTEAFL. CDR3 DNA sequence: TGCAGCGTCGGACAGCTGAACACTGAAGCTTTCCTT.